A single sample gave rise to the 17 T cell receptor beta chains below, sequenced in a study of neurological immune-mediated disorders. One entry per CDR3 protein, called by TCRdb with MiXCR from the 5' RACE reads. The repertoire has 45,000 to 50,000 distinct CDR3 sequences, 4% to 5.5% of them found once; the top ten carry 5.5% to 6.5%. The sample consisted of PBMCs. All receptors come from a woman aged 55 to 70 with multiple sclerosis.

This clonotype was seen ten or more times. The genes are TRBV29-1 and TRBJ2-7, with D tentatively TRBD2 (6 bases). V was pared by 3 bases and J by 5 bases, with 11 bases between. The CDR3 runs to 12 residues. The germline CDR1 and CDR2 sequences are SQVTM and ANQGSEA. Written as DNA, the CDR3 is TGCAGCGTTGATGGCGGGGCCAACGAGCAGTACTTC. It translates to CSVDGGANEQYF.

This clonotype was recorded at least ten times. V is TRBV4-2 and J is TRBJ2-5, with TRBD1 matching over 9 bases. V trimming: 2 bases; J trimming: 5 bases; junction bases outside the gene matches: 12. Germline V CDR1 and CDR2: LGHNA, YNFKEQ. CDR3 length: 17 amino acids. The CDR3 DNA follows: TGTGCCAGCAGCCAACTTCCCACAGGGGGCTCGGGTGAGACCCAGTACTTC. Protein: CASSQLPTGGSGETQYF.

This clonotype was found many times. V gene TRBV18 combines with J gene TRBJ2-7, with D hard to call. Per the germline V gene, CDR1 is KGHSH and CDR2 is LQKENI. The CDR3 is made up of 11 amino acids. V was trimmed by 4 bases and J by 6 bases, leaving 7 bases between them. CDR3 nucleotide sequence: TGTGCCAGCTCACTCATAGGCGAGCAGTACTTC. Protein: CASSLIGEQYF. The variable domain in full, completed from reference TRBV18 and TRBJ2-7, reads NAGVMQNPRHLVRRRGQEARLRCSPMKGHSHVYWYRQLPEEGLKFMVYLQKENIIDESGMPKERFSAEFPKEGPSILRIQQVVRGDSAAYFCASSLIGEQYFGPGTRLTVT.

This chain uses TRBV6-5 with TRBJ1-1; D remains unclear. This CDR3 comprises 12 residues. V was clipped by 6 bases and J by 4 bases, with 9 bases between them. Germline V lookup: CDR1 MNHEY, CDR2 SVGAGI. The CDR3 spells CASRDGSTEAFF. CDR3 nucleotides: TGTGCCAGCAGAGATGGAAGCACTGAAGCTTTCTTT.

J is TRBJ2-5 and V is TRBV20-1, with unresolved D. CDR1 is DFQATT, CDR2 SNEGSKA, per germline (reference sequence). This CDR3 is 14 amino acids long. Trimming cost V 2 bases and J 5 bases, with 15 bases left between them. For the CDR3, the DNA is TGCAGTGCTAGACCCATTACCGTAGGGGAGACCCAGTACTTC. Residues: CSARPITVGETQYF.

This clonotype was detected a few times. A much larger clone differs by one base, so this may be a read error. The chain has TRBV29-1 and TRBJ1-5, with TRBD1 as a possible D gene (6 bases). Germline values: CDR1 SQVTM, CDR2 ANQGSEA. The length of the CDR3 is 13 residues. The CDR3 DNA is TGCAGCGTTGAATTCGGGGGCAATCAGCCCCAGAATTTT. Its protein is CSVEFGGNQPQNF.

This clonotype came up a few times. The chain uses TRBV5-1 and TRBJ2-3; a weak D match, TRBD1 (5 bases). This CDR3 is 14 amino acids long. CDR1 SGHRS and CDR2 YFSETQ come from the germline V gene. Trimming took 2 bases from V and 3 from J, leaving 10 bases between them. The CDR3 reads CASSFGPGTDTQYF. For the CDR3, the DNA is TGCGCCAGCAGCTTCGGCCCAGGGACAGATACGCAGTATTTT.

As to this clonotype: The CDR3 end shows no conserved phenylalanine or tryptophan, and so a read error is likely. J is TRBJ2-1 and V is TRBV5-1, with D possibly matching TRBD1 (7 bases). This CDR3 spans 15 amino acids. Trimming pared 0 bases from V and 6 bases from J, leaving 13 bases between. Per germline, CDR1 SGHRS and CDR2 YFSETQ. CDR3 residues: CASSLVQGGINEQFN. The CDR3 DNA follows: TGCGCCAGCAGCTTGGTTCAGGGGGGAATCAATGAGCAGTTCAAC.

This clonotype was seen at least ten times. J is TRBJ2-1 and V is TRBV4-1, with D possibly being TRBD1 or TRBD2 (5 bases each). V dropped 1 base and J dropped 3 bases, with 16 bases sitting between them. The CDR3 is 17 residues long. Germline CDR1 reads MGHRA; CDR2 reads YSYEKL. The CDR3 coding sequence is TGCGCCAGCAGCCAAGTTGGGGCTAGCATTGGCTACAATGAGCAGTTCTTC. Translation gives CASSQVGASIGYNEQFF.

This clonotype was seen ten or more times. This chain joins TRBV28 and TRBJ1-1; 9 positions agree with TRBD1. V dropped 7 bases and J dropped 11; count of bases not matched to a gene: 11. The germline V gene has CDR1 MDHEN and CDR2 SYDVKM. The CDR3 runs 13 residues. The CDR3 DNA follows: TGTGCCAGCAATCACCAAAGGACAGGGGCGGCTTTCTTT. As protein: CASNHQRTGAAFF.

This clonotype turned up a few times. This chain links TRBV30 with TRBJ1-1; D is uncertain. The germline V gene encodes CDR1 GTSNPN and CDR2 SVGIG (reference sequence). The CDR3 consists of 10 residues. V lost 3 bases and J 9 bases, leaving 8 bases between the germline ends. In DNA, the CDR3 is TGTGCCTGGAGCCCAATGAAAGCTTTCTTT. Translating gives CAWSPMKAFF.

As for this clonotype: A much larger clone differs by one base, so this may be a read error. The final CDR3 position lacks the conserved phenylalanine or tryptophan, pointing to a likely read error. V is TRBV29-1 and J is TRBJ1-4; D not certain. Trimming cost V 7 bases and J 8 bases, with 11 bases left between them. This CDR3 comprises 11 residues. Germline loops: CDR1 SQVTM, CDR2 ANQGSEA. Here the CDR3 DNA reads TGCAGCGCGGCAGAGGGCGAAAAACTGTTTTGT. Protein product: CSAAEGEKLFC.

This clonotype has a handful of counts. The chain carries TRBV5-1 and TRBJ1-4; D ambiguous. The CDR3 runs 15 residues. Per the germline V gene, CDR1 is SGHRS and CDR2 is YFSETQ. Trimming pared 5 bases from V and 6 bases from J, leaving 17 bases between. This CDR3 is CASRSSVEGDEKLFF. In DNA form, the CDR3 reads TGCGCCAGCAGATCCTCGGTAGAAGGAGATGAAAAACTGTTTTTT.

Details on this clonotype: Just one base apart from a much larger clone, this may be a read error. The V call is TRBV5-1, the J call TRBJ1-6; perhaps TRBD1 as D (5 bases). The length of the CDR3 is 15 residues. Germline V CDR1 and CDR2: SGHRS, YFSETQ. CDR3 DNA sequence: TGCGCCAGCAGCGTCGACAGAGGAGATAATTCACCCCTCAACTTT. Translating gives CASSVDRGDNSPLNF.

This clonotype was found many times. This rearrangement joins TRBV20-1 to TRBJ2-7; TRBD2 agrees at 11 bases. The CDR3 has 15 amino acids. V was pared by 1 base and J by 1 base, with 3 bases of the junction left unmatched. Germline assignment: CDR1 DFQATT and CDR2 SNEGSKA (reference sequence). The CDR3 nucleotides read TGCAGTGCTAGAGTAATAGCGGGGGGGTCCTACGAGCAGTACTTC. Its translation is CSARVIAGGSYEQYF.

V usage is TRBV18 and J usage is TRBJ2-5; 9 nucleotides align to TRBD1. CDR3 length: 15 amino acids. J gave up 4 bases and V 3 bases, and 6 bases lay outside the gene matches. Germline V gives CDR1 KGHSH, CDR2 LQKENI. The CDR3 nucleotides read TGTGCCAGCTCACCCGGACAGGGGAGAGTAGAGACCCAGTACTTC. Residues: CASSPGQGRVETQYF.

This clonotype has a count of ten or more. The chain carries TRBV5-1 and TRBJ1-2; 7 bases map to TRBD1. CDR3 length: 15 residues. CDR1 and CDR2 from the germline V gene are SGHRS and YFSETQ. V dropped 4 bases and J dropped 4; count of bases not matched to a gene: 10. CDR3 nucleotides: TGCGCCAGCAGCCCCCTGACAGGGCAAATCTATGGCTACACCTTC. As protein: CASSPLTGQIYGYTF.